Listed here are 18 T cell receptor beta chains from one sample, sequenced in a study of identifying expanded T cells in peripheral blood. Sequencing used immunoSEQ multiplex PCR; TCRdb keeps in-frame clones, though not all of them. This table has roughly 120,000 clones, about 87% appearing once. The sample was blood. The receptors derive from a person aged 18 to 69 in good health.

J is TRBJ2-4 and V is TRBV6-6; D is uncertain. Trimming took off 5 bases at V and 1 base at J, with 15 bases between the two ends. This CDR3 comprises 16 residues. Germline assignment: CDR1 MNHNY and CDR2 SVGAGI (reference sequence). The CDR3, as DNA: TGTGCCAGCAGTCCTCAGGAGACCTTGGCCAAAAACATTCAGTACTTC. This sequence encodes CASSPQETLAKNIQYF.

The chain joins TRBV7-9 to TRBJ1-5; weak D call: TRBD1 (6 bases). V was pared by 3 bases and J by 5 bases, with 17 bases between. CDR3 size: 16 residues. Germline values: CDR1 SEHNR, CDR2 FQNEAQ (reference sequence). The CDR3, as DNA: TGTGCCAGCAGCTTCGGGAGGGGAACAGGGTATCAGCCCCAGCATTTT. Amino acid sequence: CASSFGRGTGYQPQHF. The full variable domain, its missing parts supplied by reference TRBV7-9 and TRBJ1-5, is DTGVSQNPRHKITKRGQNVTFRCDPISEHNRLYWYRQTLGQGPEFLTYFQNEAQLEKSRLLSDRFSAERPKGSFSTLEIQRTEQGDSAMYLCASSFGRGTGYQPQHFGDGTRLSIL.

V is TRBV23-1 and J is TRBJ2-5; D remains unclear. TRBV23-1 is an ORF, and what it does is uncertain. The CDR3 loop spans 14 amino acids. Trimming left V 1 base short and J 3 bases short, with 9 bases between. The CDR3 loop is CASSQCRVKETQYF. The CDR3 nucleotides read TGCGCCAGCAGTCAATGTAGAGTAAAAGAGACCCAGTACTTC.

V is TRBV11-2 and J is TRBJ1-1; D remains ambiguous. The germline V gene has CDR1 SGHAT and CDR2 FQNNGV. The CDR3 runs to 14 residues. The ends were cut back, 1 base at V and 1 base at J, with 7 bases in the middle. The CDR3 sequence: CASSLVAGNTEAFF. The CDR3 DNA follows: TGTGCCAGCAGCTTAGTGGCGGGGAACACTGAAGCTTTCTTT.

The chain carries TRBV18 and TRBJ1-5; no clear D. V was shortened by 6 bases and J by 5 bases, with 11 bases between the two germline ends. The CDR3 spans 13 residues. Looked up from germline, CDR1 is KGHSH and CDR2 is LQKENI. The CDR3 protein is CASSAGEDQPQHF. The CDR3 nucleotides are TGTGCCAGCTCCGCCGGGGAAGATCAGCCCCAGCATTTT. Drawing the rest from reference TRBV18 and TRBJ1-5, the complete variable domain is NAGVMQNPRHLVRRRGQEARLRCSPMKGHSHVYWYRQLPEEGLKFMVYLQKENIIDESGMPKERFSAEFPKEGPSILRIQQVVRGDSAAYFCASSAGEDQPQHFGDGTRLSIL.

This chain joins TRBV2 and TRBJ2-7; TRBD1 aligns across 9 bases. The CDR3 extends over 14 amino acids. V lost 4 bases, J lost 3 bases, and 4 bases stayed unmatched. CDR1 and CDR2 from the germline V gene are SNHLY and FYNNEI. CDR3 protein: CASSAGTGFYEQYF. As DNA, the CDR3 is TGTGCCAGCAGTGCCGGGACAGGGTTCTACGAGCAGTACTTC.

The rearrangement links TRBV5-1 to TRBJ2-3, with a tentative D call TRBD1 (5 bases). The germline V gene has CDR1 SGHRS and CDR2 YFSETQ. The germline V and J ends were trimmed by 4 bases and 0 bases, with 15 bases remaining between them. This CDR3 is built from 16 residues. The CDR3 DNA sequence: TGCGCCAGCAGCCTCGGTGCGGCAGGGAGCACAGATACGCAGTATTTT. Translating gives CASSLGAAGSTDTQYF.

The CDR3 sequence is CASSLGGLKGQPQHF. The CDR3 nucleotides are TGTGCCAGCAGTTTGGGGGGTTTAAAAGGTCAGCCCCAGCATTTT. The chain employs TRBV28 and TRBJ1-5, with D possibly TRBD1 on 5 matching bases. From germline, CDR1 is MDHEN and CDR2 SYDVKM. Trimming took 3 bases from V and 6 from J, leaving 15 bases between them. This CDR3 has 15 residues.

V and J are TRBV18 and TRBJ1-6, with 7 positions matching TRBD1. Trimming took 0 bases from V and 10 from J; bases not matched to a gene: 6. Germline assignment: CDR1 KGHSH and CDR2 LQKENI. The CDR3 sequence is 15 residues long. CDR3: CASSPPGAGGSPLHF. CDR3 DNA: TGTGCCAGCTCACCACCGGGGGCAGGGGGATCACCCCTCCACTTT.

The chain links TRBV21-1 to TRBJ2-1. TRBV21-1 is a pseudogene segment. This CDR3 is built from 15 residues. CDR3 loop: CASSNTQDLDNEQFF. The CDR3 nucleotides read TGTGCCAGCAGCAACACCCAGGACCTCGATAATGAGCAGTTCTTC.

The rearrangement uses TRBV5-1 and TRBJ2-7, with D perhaps matching TRBD1 (6 bases). This CDR3 spans 13 amino acids. Germline loops: CDR1 SGHRS, CDR2 YFSETQ. The V gene lost 5 bases and the J gene lost 2 bases, with 11 bases spanning the gap. The CDR3 sequence: CASSFQGTYEQYF. In DNA form, the CDR3 reads TGCGCCAGCAGTTTCCAGGGGACCTACGAGCAGTACTTC.

The CDR3 loop is CASRQNRGGETQYF. Here the CDR3 DNA reads TGCGCCAGCAGGCAGAACAGGGGTGGAGAGACCCAGTACTTC. The chain joins TRBV5-1 to TRBJ2-5, with 7 positions matching TRBD1. The trim removed 5 bases at V and 4 bases at J, leaving 8 bases unmatched. CDR1 and CDR2 (germline): SGHRS, YFSETQ. CDR3 size: 14 residues.

The rearrangement joins TRBV19 to TRBJ2-3; D gene ambiguous. Germline V gives CDR1 LNHDA, CDR2 SQIVND (reference sequence). Trimming took off 2 bases at V and 3 bases at J, with 9 bases between the two ends. The CDR3 length is 14 residues. The CDR3 region is CASSISYETDTQYF. The CDR3 nucleotides read TGTGCCAGTAGTATATCTTACGAGACAGATACGCAGTATTTT.

The chain couples TRBV10-2 to TRBJ2-2, with TRBD2 identical over 8 bases. The trim removed 5 bases at V and 6 bases at J, leaving 2 bases unmatched. Germline CDR1 WSHSY, CDR2 SAAADI. The length of the CDR3 is 13 residues. The CDR3 DNA follows: TGCGCCAGCAGTACGACTAGCGCCGGGGAGCTGTTTTTT. It is translated as CASSTTSAGELFF.

The V call is TRBV6-1, the J call TRBJ2-7; 7 bases are shared with TRBD1. The junction had 2 bases not matched to a gene; V was cut back by 4 bases and J by 5 bases. The length of the CDR3 is 12 residues. Germline CDR1 reads MNHNS; CDR2 reads SASEGT. The CDR3 nucleotides are TGTGCCAGCAGTGTTACAGGGGACGAGCAGTACTTC. It specifies CASSVTGDEQYF.

The genes are TRBV7-2 and TRBJ1-2; D remains unclear. V was shortened by 1 base and J by 7 bases, with 7 bases between the two germline ends. In germline, CDR1 is SGHTA, CDR2 FQGNSA. The length of the CDR3 is 12 residues. CDR3 protein: CASSLEGFGYTF. DNA for the CDR3: TGTGCCAGCAGCTTAGAAGGGTTTGGCTACACCTTC.

The chain employs TRBV7-2 and TRBJ2-5; D perhaps matches TRBD1 (6 bases). V was clipped by 2 bases and J by 0 bases, with 13 bases between them. The CDR3 is made up of 16 amino acids. The germline CDR1 and CDR2 sequences are SGHTA and FQGNSA. CDR3 nucleotides: TGTGCCAGCAGCTTATTCCCCGGACAGTACCAAGAGACCCAGTACTTC. Its protein product is CASSLFPGQYQETQYF.

The rearrangement uses TRBV7-8 and TRBJ2-7; TRBD1 might be the D (6 bases). Germline values: CDR1 SGHVS, CDR2 FQNEAQ. The CDR3 totals 15 residues. Trimming pared 2 bases from V and 3 bases from J, leaving 14 bases between. CDR3 DNA sequence: TGTGCCAGCAGCTTATATCCGACAGGTAACTACGAGCAGTACTTC. Amino acid sequence: CASSLYPTGNYEQYF.